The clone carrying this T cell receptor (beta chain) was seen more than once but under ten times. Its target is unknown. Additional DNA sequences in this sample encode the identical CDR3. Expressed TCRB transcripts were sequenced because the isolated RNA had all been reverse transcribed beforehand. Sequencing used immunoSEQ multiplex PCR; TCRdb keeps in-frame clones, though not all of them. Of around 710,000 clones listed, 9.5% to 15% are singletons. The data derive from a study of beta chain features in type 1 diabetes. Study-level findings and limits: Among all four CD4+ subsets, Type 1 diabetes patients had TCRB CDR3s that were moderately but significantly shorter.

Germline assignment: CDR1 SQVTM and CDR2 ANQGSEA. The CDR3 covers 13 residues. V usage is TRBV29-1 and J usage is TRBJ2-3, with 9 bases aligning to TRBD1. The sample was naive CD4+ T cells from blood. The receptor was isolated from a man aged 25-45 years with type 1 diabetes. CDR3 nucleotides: TGCAGTGACTCGGGACAGGGTACAGATACGCAGTATTTT. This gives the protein CSDSGQGTDTQYF.